These 22 T cell receptor beta chains came from one sample sequenced in a study of OX40 agonist ivuxolimab in advanced cancers. Library preparation employed the immunoSEQ multiplex PCR assay. TCRdb took this table from immuneACCESS and kept in-frame rearrangements with V and J called. Such tables lack part of the clones; where checked against another copy, unresolved V genes explain under half of the gap, and the rest is unexplained. Counted in this sample were about 69,000 clones; around 83% of them appeared once. The ten largest clones represent under 3% of the sample. The material was CD4+ or CD8+ T cells sorted from blood, obtained in a trial of the OX40 agonist ivuxolimab. Source of these receptors: an adult with an advanced solid tumor such as melanoma, head and neck, liver or kidney cancer.

Of note for this clone: Other DNA sequences in this specimen translate into the identical CDR3. This chain joins TRBV28 and TRBJ1-5; 8 bases align to TRBD1. The CDR3 totals 15 residues. CDR1 and CDR2 (germline): MDHEN, SYDVKM. The trim removed 4 bases at V and 3 bases at J, leaving 5 bases unmatched. CDR3 protein: CASSSGQGNNQPQHF. DNA of the CDR3: TGTGCCAGCAGTTCCGGACAGGGAAACAATCAGCCCCAGCATTTT.

The chain employs TRBV19 and TRBJ2-1; 11 nucleotides match TRBD2. In germline, CDR1 is LNHDA, CDR2 SQIVND (reference sequence). The V and J ends lost 7 bases and 2 bases, in that order; junction bases with no gene match: 16. CDR3 length: 19 residues. CDR3 in DNA: TGTGCCAGTACCCCCGGGAGTAGCGGGAGGGCCTTCCCCTACAATGAGCAGTTCTTC. Translating it yields CASTPGSSGRAFPYNEQFF.

This clone came up once. The V and J genes are TRBV2 and TRBJ1-3; 7 nucleotides line up with TRBD1. The ends lost 1 base at V and 4 bases at J; junction bases unmatched: 10. This CDR3 is 17 amino acids long. The germline V gene has CDR1 SNHLY and CDR2 FYNNEI. This chain's CDR3 is CASSEGPAQGQGNTIYF. The CDR3 nucleotides read TGTGCCAGCAGTGAAGGCCCAGCACAGGGGCAGGGAAACACCATATATTTT.

This clone came up once. The chain is built from TRBV2 and TRBJ2-1, with unresolved D. The CDR3 contains 14 residues. Germline CDR1 SNHLY, CDR2 FYNNEI. Trimming took 5 bases from V and 6 from J, leaving 14 bases between them. CDR3 region: CASSPQPVGNEQFF. In DNA, the CDR3 is TGTGCCAGCAGTCCCCAGCCTGTAGGCAATGAGCAGTTCTTC.

The chain links TRBV18 to TRBJ2-2, with D possibly TRBD1 on 6 matching bases. The germline V and J ends were trimmed by 6 bases and 1 base, with 12 bases remaining between them. Germline CDR1 KGHSH, CDR2 LQKENI. The CDR3 spans 15 residues. This CDR3 is CASSLGQRNTGELFF. The CDR3 nucleotides are TGTGCCAGCTCGCTAGGACAGAGGAACACCGGGGAGCTGTTTTTT. The entire variable domain, with the rest obtained from reference TRBV18 and TRBJ2-2, is as follows: NAGVMQNPRHLVRRRGQEARLRCSPMKGHSHVYWYRQLPEEGLKFMVYLQKENIIDESGMPKERFSAEFPKEGPSILRIQQVVRGDSAAYFCASSLGQRNTGELFFGEGSRLTVL.

This clone was counted once. The V gene is TRBV9, the J gene TRBJ1-2; tentatively, D is TRBD1 (6 bases). The germline V and J ends were trimmed by 4 bases and 0 bases, with 10 bases remaining between them. CDR1 SGDLS and CDR2 YYNGEE come from the germline V gene. The CDR3 extends over 14 amino acids. The CDR3 region is CASSMDRANYGYTF. In DNA, the CDR3 is TGTGCCAGCAGCATGGACAGAGCTAACTATGGCTACACCTTC.

This clone was seen only once. The chain recombines TRBV5-1 with TRBJ2-3; TRBD2 aligns across 8 bases. This CDR3 comprises 15 residues. Germline V gene sequence: CDR1 SGHRS, CDR2 YFSETQ. Trimming at V came to 5 bases and at J to 5 bases, leaving 10 bases not matched to a gene. The CDR3 loop is CASRPSGSVGDTQYF. CDR3 bases: TGCGCCAGCAGACCGAGCGGGAGCGTTGGAGATACGCAGTATTTT.

The sample holds a few counts of this clone. V usage is TRBV14 and J usage is TRBJ2-3; no definite D call. CDR1 and CDR2 (germline): SGHDN, FVKESK. Trimming cost V 4 bases and J 6 bases, with 11 bases left between them. The CDR3 is made up of 13 amino acids. The CDR3 bases are TGTGCCAGCAGCCCGTTTCTCGGGGATACGCAGTATTTT. As protein: CASSPFLGDTQYF.

This clone was seen only once. The chain employs TRBV18 and TRBJ2-3, with 10 bases matching TRBD2. With V trimmed by 1 base and J by 0 bases, 7 bases remained unmatched. Germline-derived CDR1 and CDR2 are KGHSH and LQKENI. The CDR3 is 18 amino acids. In DNA form, the CDR3 reads TGTGCCAGCTCACCACGAACTAGCGGGGCAGCTAGCACAGATACGCAGTATTTT. Its protein is CASSPRTSGAASTDTQYF.

The V call is TRBV6-5, the J call TRBJ2-7, with 10 bases that match TRBD2. CDR3 length: 15 residues. Germline CDR1 MNHEY, CDR2 SVGAGI. V was pared by 0 bases and J by 3 bases, with 2 bases of the junction left unmatched. CDR3 DNA: TGTGCCAGCAGTTACTCGAGCGGGGGGGTCTACGAGCAGTACTTC. It yields the protein CASSYSSGGVYEQYF.

The chain carries TRBV27 and TRBJ2-7, with 8 nucleotides matching TRBD2. Germline values: CDR1 MNHEY, CDR2 SMNVEV (reference sequence). V gave up 5 bases and J gave up 1 base; unmatched junction bases: 4. The CDR3 consists of 14 residues. CDR3 region: CASSVTSESYEQYF. The CDR3, as DNA: TGTGCCAGCAGTGTGACTAGCGAATCCTACGAGCAGTACTTC.

The J gene is TRBJ1-1, the V gene TRBV19; 7 bases line up with TRBD1. V was pared by 4 bases and J by 7 bases, with 12 bases of the junction left unmatched. This CDR3 comprises 15 residues. Germline V gene sequence: CDR1 LNHDA, CDR2 SQIVND (reference sequence). The CDR3 sequence: CASSTTLTGVGEAFF. The CDR3 DNA follows: TGTGCCAGTAGTACAACTTTAACAGGGGTCGGTGAAGCTTTCTTT.

V is TRBV19 and J is TRBJ1-2; D gene uncertain. CDR1 is LNHDA and CDR2 is SQIVND in the germline V gene (reference sequence). The CDR3 runs 13 residues. V lost 3 bases, J lost 5 bases, and 10 bases lay in between. The CDR3 loop is CASSIDRRYGYTF. CDR3 nucleotide sequence: TGTGCCAGTAGTATTGACCGAAGGTATGGCTACACCTTC.

The V call is TRBV7-2, the J call TRBJ2-7; D is possibly TRBD2 (5 bases). The CDR3 runs 11 residues. The V gene's germline CDR1 is SGHTA and CDR2 FQGNSA. V dropped 7 bases and J dropped 2 bases, with 6 bases sitting between them. For the CDR3, the DNA is TGTGCCAGCATCGGGGCCTACGAGCAGTACTTC. This translates into CASIGAYEQYF.

The CDR3 reads CASSLGKASSYNSPLHF. The DNA for the CDR3 is TGTGCCAGCAGCTTGGGAAAGGCTAGCTCCTATAATTCACCCCTCCACTTT. The chain is built from TRBV5-4 and TRBJ1-6; no reliable D call. The V gene's germline CDR1 is SGHNT and CDR2 YYREEE (reference sequence). CDR3 length: 17 amino acids. Trimming took 0 bases from V and 0 from J, leaving 10 bases between them. Drawing the rest from reference TRBV5-4 and TRBJ1-6, the complete variable domain is ETGVTQSPTHLIKTRGQQVTLRCSSQSGHNTVSWYQQALGQGPQFIFQYYREEENGRGNFPPRFSGLQFPNYSSELNVNALELDDSALYLCASSLGKASSYNSPLHFGNGTRLTVT.

V gene TRBV5-4 combines with J gene TRBJ1-6; maybe TRBD1 (5 bases). The germline V and J ends were trimmed by 4 bases and 7 bases, with 12 bases remaining between them. The CDR3 is 14 amino acids. Germline loops: CDR1 SGHNT, CDR2 YYREEE (reference sequence). CDR3 nucleotides: TGTGCCAGCAGCCCTGGGACCGGCAATTCACCCCTCCACTTT. Its protein product is CASSPGTGNSPLHF.

In DNA, the CDR3 is TGTGCCAGCAGTCTTCCCCCGGGCGGAACAGATACGCAGTATTTT. Its protein is CASSLPPGGTDTQYF. The chain has TRBV28 and TRBJ2-3; no firm D call. V dropped 5 bases and J dropped 3 bases, with 15 bases sitting between them. In germline, CDR1 is MDHEN, CDR2 SYDVKM. The CDR3 loop spans 15 amino acids.

The chain couples TRBV27 to TRBJ2-1; 11 nucleotides agree with TRBD1. J gave up 3 bases and V 9 bases, and 7 bases lay outside the gene matches. The CDR3 runs 15 residues. Germline loops: CDR1 MNHEY, CDR2 SMNVEV (reference sequence). CDR3 region: CASTPGTGGYNEQFF. CDR3 nucleotides: TGTGCCAGTACCCCCGGGACAGGGGGCTACAATGAGCAGTTCTTC.

V is TRBV5-8 and J is TRBJ1-1; 10 bases align to TRBD1. Germline loops: CDR1 SGHTS, CDR2 YDEGEE. This CDR3 contains 16 residues. V lost 5 bases and J lost 7; bases outside the gene matches: 14. The CDR3 region has the DNA TGTGCCAGCAGACGCGGGACAGGGGCGAGTCAGAGTGAAGCTTTCTTT. Translated: CASRRGTGASQSEAFF.

DNA of the CDR3: TGCAGCGTTGATCACAATGAGCAGTTCTTC. Protein product: CSVDHNEQFF. This chain uses TRBV29-1 with TRBJ2-1, with D hard to call. V was clipped by 3 bases and J by 5 bases, with 2 bases between them. The V gene's germline CDR1 is SQVTM and CDR2 ANQGSEA. CDR3 length: 10 amino acids.

The rearrangement links TRBV6-5 to TRBJ2-7, with TRBD2 identical over 7 bases. Per the germline V gene, CDR1 is MNHEY and CDR2 is SVGAGI. The V segment lost 7 bases and the J segment 0 bases; nucleotides outside the gene matches: 9. The CDR3 runs to 15 residues. The CDR3 loop reads CASMREGGLSYEQYF. The CDR3 nucleotides are TGTGCCAGCATGAGGGAGGGAGGTCTCTCCTACGAGCAGTACTTC.

The chain combines TRBV28 with TRBJ2-4; perhaps TRBD2 as D (6 bases). The ends were cut back, 1 base at V and 8 bases at J, with 12 bases in the middle. Germline lookup yields CDR1 MDHEN and CDR2 SYDVKM. The CDR3 has 14 residues. The CDR3 coding sequence is TGTGCCAGCAGTTTATCCGCGGGACGGTACATTCAGTACTTC. It translates to CASSLSAGRYIQYF. Combining the CDR3 with reference TRBV28 and TRBJ2-4 gives the whole variable domain DVKVTQSSRYLVKRTGEKVFLECVQDMDHENMFWYRQDPGLGLRLIYFSYDVKMKEKGDIPEGYSVSREKKERFSLILESASTNQTSMYLCASSLSAGRYIQYFGAGTRLSVL.